This T cell receptor (beta chain) was captured in a study of shared clonotypes between healthy human individuals. Study-level information: CD4 naive and memory got three plates each, CD8 naive two, CD8 memory one. Study results and caveats: The authors sampled blood alone, and tissue repertoires likely differ.

Deep-level settings were used for running the assay. Data came from immunoSEQ multiplex PCR; TCRdb stores just in-frame clones and leaves some out. The data contain 2 million to 2.5 million clones, about 94% of them singletons. Terminally differentiated effector memory CD45RA+ cells were excluded by CCR7 positive selection of CD45RO-negative cells. CDR1 and CDR2 (germline): MNHEY, SVGAGI. Trimming cost V 0 bases and J 6 bases; bases outside gene matches: 8. The CDR3 is made up of 16 amino acids. For this clone: What it recognizes is unknown.

The receptor comes from a man aged 18 to 30 in good health. The chain links TRBV6-5 to TRBJ2-1, with 7 bases fitting TRBD1. Sequenced input: naive CD8+ T cells sorted from blood. The CDR3 DNA reads as TGTGCCAGCAGTTACTCTACAGGGGAACGAGGCAATGAGCAGTTCTTC. Its translation: CASSYSTGERGNEQFF.